This T cell receptor (beta chain) emerged from a study of T cell responses to AZD1222 COVID-19 vaccine. Trimming removed 4 bases at V and 0 bases at J, with 12 bases between. The CDR3 spans 14 residues. The germline V gene has CDR1 GTSNPN and CDR2 SVGIG (reference sequence). In the case of this clone: The antigen is unknown.

Regarding the study as a whole: Just a handful of people given AZD1222 tested seropositive at baseline. There were vaccine-associated CD4 TCRs across spike, dominant at 160-218 and 743-854.

TCRdb's table, derived via immunoSEQ multiplex PCR, lists solely in-frame clones and lacks some. This table holds roughly 150,000 clones, approximately 91% found once. The source of this sequence is an adult who received the AZD1222 COVID-19 vaccine. This chain joins TRBV30 and TRBJ1-1; D remains unclear. Sequencing was performed on peripheral blood, taken 28 days after the second AZD1222 dose. CDR3 loop: CAWTDSGMNTEAFF. Written as DNA, the CDR3 is TGTGCCTGGACAGATAGCGGCATGAACACTGAAGCTTTCTTT.